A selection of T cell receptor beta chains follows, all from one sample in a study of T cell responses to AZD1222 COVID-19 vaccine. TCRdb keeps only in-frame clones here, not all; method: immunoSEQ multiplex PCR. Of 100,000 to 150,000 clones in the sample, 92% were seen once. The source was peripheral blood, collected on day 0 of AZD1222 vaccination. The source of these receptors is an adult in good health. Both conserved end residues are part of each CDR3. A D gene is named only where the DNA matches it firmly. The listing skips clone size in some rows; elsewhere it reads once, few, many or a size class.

CASSYSMGPTYEQYF TGTGCCAGCAGTTACTCTATGGGGCCCACCTACGAGCAGTACTTC TRBJ2-7 TRBV6-5 NA NA
CATEVADTQYF TGTGCCACCGAGGTAGCTGATACGCAGTATTTT TRBJ2-3 TRBV24-1 once NA
CASSRELEVNYGYTF TGCGCCAGCAGCAGGGAGTTGGAGGTTAACTATGGCTACACCTTC TRBJ1-2 TRBV4-1 NA NA
CSVEGNRDYEQYF TGCAGCGTTGAAGGTAACAGGGACTACGAGCAGTACTTC TRBJ2-7 TRBV29-1 NA NA
CASSGIEAFF TGTGCCAGCAGTGGGATTGAAGCTTTCTTT TRBJ1-1 TRBV2 NA NA
CASSFTVTNTEAFF TGTGCCAGCAGTTTCACTGTTACTAACACTGAAGCTTTCTTT TRBJ1-1 TRBV27 NA NA
CASSPGAVSSGNTIYF TGCGCCAGCAGCCCGGGGGCAGTAAGCTCTGGAAACACCATATATTTT TRBJ1-3 TRBV5-1 NA NA
CGAGTGTGELFF TGTGGAGCCGGGACAGGGACCGGGGAGCTGTTTTTT TRBJ2-2 TRBV24-1 NA TRBD1
CASSPQGVGGTEAFF TGTGCCAGCTCGCCCCAGGGTGTTGGTGGCACTGAAGCTTTCTTT TRBJ1-1 TRBV18 NA NA
CSVVQLNTEAFF TGCAGCGTTGTACAGCTGAACACTGAAGCTTTCTTT TRBJ1-1 TRBV29-1 NA NA
CASSQDGALSSYNEQFF TGCGCCAGCAGCCAAGATGGGGCCTTGAGCTCCTACAATGAGCAGTTCTTC TRBJ2-1 TRBV4-3 once NA
CASSLSGIEQFF TGTGCCAGCAGCTTGTCAGGGATTGAGCAGTTCTTC TRBJ2-1 TRBV5-4 NA NA
CASTPSGGGMTDTQYF TGTGCCAGCACCCCTAGCGGGGGAGGCATGACAGATACGCAGTATTTT TRBJ2-3 TRBV7-2 NA TRBD2
CASSLGTGNSPLHF TGTGCCAGCAGCTTAGGGACGGGTAATTCACCCCTCCACTTT TRBJ1-6 TRBV13 NA NA
CASSTNRGPNTGELFF TGTGCCAGCAGCACTAACAGGGGACCGAACACCGGGGAGCTGTTTTTT TRBJ2-2 TRBV5-4 NA TRBD1
CASSLGGSYNEQFF TGTGCCAGCAGTTTGGGAGGCTCCTACAATGAGCAGTTCTTC TRBJ2-1 TRBV2 NA NA
CASGGRDGQPQHF TGTGCCAGCGGGGGCAGGGATGGTCAGCCCCAGCATTTT TRBJ1-5 TRBV5-6 NA NA
CASSSTPLNEQFF TGTGCCAGCAGTTCCACCCCTTTGAATGAGCAGTTCTTC TRBJ2-1 TRBV27 NA NA